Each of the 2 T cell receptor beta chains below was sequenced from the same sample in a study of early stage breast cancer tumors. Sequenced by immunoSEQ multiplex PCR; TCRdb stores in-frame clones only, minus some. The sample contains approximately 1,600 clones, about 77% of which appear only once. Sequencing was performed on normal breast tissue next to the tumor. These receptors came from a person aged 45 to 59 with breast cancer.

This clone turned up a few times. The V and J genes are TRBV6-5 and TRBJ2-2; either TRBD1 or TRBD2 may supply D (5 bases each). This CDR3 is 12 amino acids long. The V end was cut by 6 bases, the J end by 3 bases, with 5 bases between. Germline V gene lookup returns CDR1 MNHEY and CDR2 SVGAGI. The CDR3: CASRGDTGELFF. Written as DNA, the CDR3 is TGTGCCAGCAGGGGGGACACCGGGGAGCTGTTTTTT.

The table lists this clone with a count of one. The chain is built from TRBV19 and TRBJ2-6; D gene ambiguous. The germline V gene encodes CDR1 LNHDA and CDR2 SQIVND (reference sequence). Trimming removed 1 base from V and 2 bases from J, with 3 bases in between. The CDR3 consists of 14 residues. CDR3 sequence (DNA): TGTGCCAGTAGTATAGGGGCTGGGGCCAACGTCCTGACTTTC. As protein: CASSIGAGANVLTF.